This TCR beta chain was documented in a study of cytomegalovirus exposure and HLA in healthy donors. Study-level points and caveats: There were 164 TCR beta chains listed as cytomegalovirus-associated. High specificity and sensitivity for cytomegalovirus status were reported for the classifier.

The method was immunoSEQ multiplex PCR; TCRdb's version includes in-frame clones alone and lacks a portion of them. The data contain about 54,000 clones, about nine tenths of them singletons. J was trimmed by 0 bases and V by 3 bases; bases with no gene match: 6. The CDR3 is 16 residues long. Germline lookup yields CDR1 SGHRS and CDR2 YFSETQ. In the case of this clone: The antigen is undetermined.

This chain joins TRBV5-1 and TRBJ2-1, with 7 nucleotides matching TRBD1. The sequence was obtained from a woman in her late teens or twenties in good health and CMV-seropositive. Sequencing used PBMCs. This chain's CDR3 is CASSSSTGISYNEQFF. The DNA of the CDR3 is TGCGCCAGCAGCTCCTCGACAGGGATCTCCTACAATGAGCAGTTCTTC.